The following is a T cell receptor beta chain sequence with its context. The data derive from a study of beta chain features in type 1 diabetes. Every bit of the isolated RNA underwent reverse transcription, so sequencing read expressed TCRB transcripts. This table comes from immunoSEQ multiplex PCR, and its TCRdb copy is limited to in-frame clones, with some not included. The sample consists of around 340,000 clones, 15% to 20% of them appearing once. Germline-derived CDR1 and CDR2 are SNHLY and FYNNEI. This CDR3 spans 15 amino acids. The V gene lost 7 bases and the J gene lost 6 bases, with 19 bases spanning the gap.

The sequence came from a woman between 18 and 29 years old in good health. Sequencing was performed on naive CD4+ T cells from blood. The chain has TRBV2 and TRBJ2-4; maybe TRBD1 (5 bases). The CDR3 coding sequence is TGTGCCAGCAAATCGCAGGGATCTCTTGGAAACATTCAGTACTTC. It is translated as CASKSQGSLGNIQYF.